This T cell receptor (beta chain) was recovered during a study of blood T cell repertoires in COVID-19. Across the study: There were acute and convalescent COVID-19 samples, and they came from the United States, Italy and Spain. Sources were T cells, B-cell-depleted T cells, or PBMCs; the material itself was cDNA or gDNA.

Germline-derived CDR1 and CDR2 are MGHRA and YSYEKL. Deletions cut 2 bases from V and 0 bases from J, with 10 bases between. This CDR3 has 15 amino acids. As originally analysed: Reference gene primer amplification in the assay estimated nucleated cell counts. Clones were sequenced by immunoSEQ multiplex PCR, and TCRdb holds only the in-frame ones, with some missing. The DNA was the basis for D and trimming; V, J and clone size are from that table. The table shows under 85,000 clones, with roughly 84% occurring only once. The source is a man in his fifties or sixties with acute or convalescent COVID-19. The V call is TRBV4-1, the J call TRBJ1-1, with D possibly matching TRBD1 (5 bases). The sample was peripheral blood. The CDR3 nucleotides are TGCGCCAGCAGCCAAACCGGGACTATGAACACTGAAGCTTTCTTT. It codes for CASSQTGTMNTEAFF.